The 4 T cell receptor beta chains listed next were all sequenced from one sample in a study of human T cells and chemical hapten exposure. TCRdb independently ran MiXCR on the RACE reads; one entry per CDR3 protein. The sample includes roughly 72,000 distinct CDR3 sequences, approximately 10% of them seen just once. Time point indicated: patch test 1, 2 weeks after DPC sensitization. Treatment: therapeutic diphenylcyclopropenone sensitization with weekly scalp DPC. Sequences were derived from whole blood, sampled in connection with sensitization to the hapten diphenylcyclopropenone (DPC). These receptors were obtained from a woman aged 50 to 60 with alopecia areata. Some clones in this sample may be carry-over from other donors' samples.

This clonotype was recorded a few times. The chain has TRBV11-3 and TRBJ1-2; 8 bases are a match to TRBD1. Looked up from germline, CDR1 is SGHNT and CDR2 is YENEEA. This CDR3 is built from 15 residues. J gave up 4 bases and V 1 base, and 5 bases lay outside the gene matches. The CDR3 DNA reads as TGTGCCAGCAGCTTAGTCCGGACAGGGACCTATGGCTACACCTTC. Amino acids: CASSLVRTGTYGYTF.

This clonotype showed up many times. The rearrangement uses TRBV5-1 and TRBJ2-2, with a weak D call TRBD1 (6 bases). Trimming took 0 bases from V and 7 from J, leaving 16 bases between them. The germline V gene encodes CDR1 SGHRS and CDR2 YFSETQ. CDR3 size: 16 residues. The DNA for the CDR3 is TGCGCCAGCAGCTTGGCGGCAGGGGACGGGATCGGGGAGCTGTTTTTT. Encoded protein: CASSLAAGDGIGELFF.

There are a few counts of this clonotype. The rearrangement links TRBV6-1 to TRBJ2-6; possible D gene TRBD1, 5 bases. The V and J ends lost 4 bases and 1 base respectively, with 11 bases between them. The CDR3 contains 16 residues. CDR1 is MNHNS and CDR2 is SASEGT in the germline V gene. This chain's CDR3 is CASSAGKVSGANVLTF. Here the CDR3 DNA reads TGTGCCAGCAGTGCAGGGAAGGTTTCTGGGGCCAACGTCCTGACTTTC.

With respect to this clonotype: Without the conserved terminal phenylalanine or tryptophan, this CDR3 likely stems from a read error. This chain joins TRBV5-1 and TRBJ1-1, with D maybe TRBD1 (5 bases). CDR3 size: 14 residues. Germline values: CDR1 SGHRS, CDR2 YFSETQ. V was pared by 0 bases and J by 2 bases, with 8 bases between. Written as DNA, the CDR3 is TGCGCCAGCAGCTTGGGCGGGGGAAACACTGAAGCTTTCCTT. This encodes CASSLGGGNTEAFL.